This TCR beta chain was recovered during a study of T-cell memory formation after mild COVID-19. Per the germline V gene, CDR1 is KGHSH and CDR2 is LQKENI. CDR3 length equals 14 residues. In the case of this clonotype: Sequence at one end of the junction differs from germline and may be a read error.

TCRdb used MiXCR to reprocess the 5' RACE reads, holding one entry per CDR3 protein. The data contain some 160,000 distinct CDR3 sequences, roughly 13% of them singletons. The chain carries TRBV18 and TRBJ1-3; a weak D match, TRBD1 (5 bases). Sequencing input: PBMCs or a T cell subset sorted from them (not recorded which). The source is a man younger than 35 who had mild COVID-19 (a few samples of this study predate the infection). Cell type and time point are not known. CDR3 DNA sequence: TGTGCCAGCTCACCCGGGACGCAAGGAAACACCATATGTTTT. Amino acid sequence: CASSPGTQGNTICF.